The clone carrying this TCR beta chain was detected a few times. Its matching antigen is unknown. All of the isolated RNA was reverse transcribed, so expressed TCRB transcripts were sequenced. This table comes from immunoSEQ multiplex PCR, and its TCRdb copy is limited to in-frame clones, with some not included. The sample comprises about 230,000 clones, roughly 16% of which are singletons, and about 0.08% rests with the top ten. The record originates from a study of beta chain features in type 1 diabetes. Study-wide context: Age, gender, cell numbers and subset yield matched between patients and controls.

A sort by CD45RO/CCR7/CD25/CD127/CD95/CD27 yielded CD4+ naive, central memory, regulatory and stem cell-like memory cells. Study-wide points: Shortening of TCRB CDR3s, moderate but significant, appeared in all four CD4+ subsets of Type 1 diabetes patients. The study found fewer insertions and more deletions at VDJ junctions in type 1 diabetes patients.

This CDR3 contains 14 residues. CDR1 and CDR2 from the germline V gene are KGHSH and LQKENI. V lost 0 bases to trimming and J lost 7 bases, with 12 bases between them. The chain couples TRBV18 to TRBJ2-5; D perhaps matches TRBD2 (5 bases). The sequence derives from a man aged 30 to 45 with type 1 diabetes. Sequencing was carried out using naive CD4+ T cells from blood. The CDR3 sequence is CASSPPSERRTQYF. The CDR3 DNA sequence: TGTGCCAGCTCACCACCGTCCGAGCGGCGGACCCAGTACTTC. Supplemented by reference TRBV18 and TRBJ2-5, the full variable domain reads NAGVMQNPRHLVRRRGQEARLRCSPMKGHSHVYWYRQLPEEGLKFMVYLQKENIIDESGMPKERFSAEFPKEGPSILRIQQVVRGDSAAYFCASSPPSERRTQYFGPGTRLLVL.